This T cell receptor (beta chain) was sequenced for a study of blood T cell repertoires in COVID-19. Across the whole study: Collection of acute and convalescent COVID-19 samples took place in the United States, Italy and Spain. Sources were T cells, B-cell-depleted T cells, or PBMCs; the material itself was cDNA or gDNA.

How the authors handled the data: The assay estimated nucleated cells by amplifying reference gene primers. Sequencing used immunoSEQ multiplex PCR; TCRdb keeps in-frame clones, though not all of them. The V and J calls and the clone size are those of that table, but D and trimming were determined from the DNA. This table holds roughly 200,000 clones, 87% found once. Trimming took 0 bases from V and 4 from J, leaving 12 bases between them. Germline V gene data show CDR1 as MGHRA and CDR2 as YSYEKL. This CDR3 contains 15 residues. This clone has more than one count but fewer than ten. The source of this sequence is a man between 25 and 39 years old in a cohort exposed to, infected with or recovered from COVID-19 (not recorded which). The material sequenced was PBMCs or T cells enriched from blood (not recorded which). The chain has TRBV4-1 and TRBJ1-2; perhaps TRBD1 as D (5 bases). DNA for the CDR3: TGCGCCAGCAGCCAAGAGACCGGACATTCCTATGGCTACACCTTC. Translated: CASSQETGHSYGYTF.